This T cell receptor (beta chain) stems from a study of cytomegalovirus exposure and HLA in healthy donors. Study as a whole: The approximately 710 first-cohort repertoires and the 130 or so validation repertoires shared the same platform, a later analysis reported.

The donors were part of the roughly 130-subject validation cohort, which stood apart from the approximately 640-subject first cohort. Losses at the gene ends were 4 bases for V and 2 bases for J; bases not matched to a gene: 4. The CDR3 is 14 amino acids. Germline V gene lookup returns CDR1 MNHNS and CDR2 SASEGT. A word on this clone: Its antigen is currently unknown.

Assay used: immunoSEQ multiplex PCR; TCRdb lists only in-frame clones, some missing. The data show 120,000 or so clones, with around 88% seen just once and less than 2% held by the top ten. Study outcomes and limitations: Rarity characterized most TCR sequences, yet some public TCRs appeared in many donors.

The TCR originated in a man aged 18 to 30 in good health and CMV-seronegative. V usage is TRBV6-1 and J usage is TRBJ2-7, with TRBD1 identical over 8 bases. The sample comprised PBMCs. CDR3 DNA sequence: TGTGCCAGCAGTGGCGACAGGGGAGCCTACGAGCAGTACTTC. This translates into CASSGDRGAYEQYF.